Each of the 24 T cell receptor beta chains below was sequenced from the same sample in a study of blood T cell repertoires in COVID-19. The repertoire was sequenced with immunoSEQ multiplex PCR; TCRdb's copy has only in-frame clones and lacks some. Here the sample spans approximately 97,000 clones, around 85% being singletons. Sample: peripheral blood. The receptors originated from a human donor in a cohort sampled during active COVID-19.

V gene TRBV7-3 combines with J gene TRBJ2-2, with TRBD1 identical over 11 bases. Germline V gives CDR1 SGHTA, CDR2 FQGTGA. The CDR3 sequence is 15 residues long. J was trimmed by 4 bases and V by 5 bases; bases with no gene match: 3. The CDR3 region has the DNA TGTGCCAGCAGCCCCGGGACAGGGGGCACCGGGGAGCTGTTTTTT. Protein sequence: CASSPGTGGTGELFF.

This clone was recorded a few times. The gene calls are TRBV4-1 and TRBJ1-1, with TRBD1 as a possible D gene (6 bases). Germline values: CDR1 MGHRA, CDR2 YSYEKL. This CDR3 comprises 14 residues. Trimming took 4 bases from V and 1 from J, leaving 10 bases between them. The CDR3 DNA reads TGCGCCAGCAGCCTCGGACAGCAGAACACTGAAGCTTTCTTT. Translation: CASSLGQQNTEAFF.

The J gene is TRBJ2-3, the V gene TRBV30, with TRBD1 matching over 8 bases. The CDR3 spans 15 residues. V lost 0 bases and J lost 4; bases outside the gene matches: 6. Germline loops: CDR1 GTSNPN, CDR2 SVGIG (reference sequence). CDR3 DNA: TGTGCCTGGAGTGTTGGCAGGGGGCTCTCAGATACGCAGTATTTT. This translates into CAWSVGRGLSDTQYF.

DNA of the CDR3: TGTGCCAGCAGACTCACCGGCGAGCAGTACTTC. Its protein product is CASRLTGEQYF. The chain combines TRBV12-3 or TRBV12-4 with TRBJ2-7; D gene unclear. The CDR3 runs 11 residues. Deletions cut 6 bases from V and 6 bases from J, with 9 bases between.

The rearrangement joins TRBV4-1 to TRBJ2-3; 7 bases are a match to TRBD1. The trim removed 4 bases at V and 3 bases at J, leaving 7 bases unmatched. Germline lookup yields CDR1 MGHRA and CDR2 YSYEKL. This CDR3 region has 15 residues. The CDR3 is CASSPRQGITDTQYF. As DNA, the CDR3 is TGCGCCAGCAGCCCAAGACAGGGAATTACAGATACGCAGTATTTT.

CDR3 in DNA: TGTGCCACCAGTGCGGGAGGCATTCAGTACTTC. It encodes CATSAGGIQYF. This chain connects TRBV24-1 to TRBJ2-4, with 7 bases lining up with TRBD2. Germline V gives CDR1 KGHDR, CDR2 SFDVKD. The junction had 0 bases not matched to a gene; V was cut back by 5 bases and J by 9 bases. CDR3 length: 11 residues.

The CDR3 sequence is CASSLDVGYTF. For the CDR3, the DNA is TGTGCCAGCAGCTTGGATGTAGGCTACACCTTC. The chain carries TRBV5-4 and TRBJ1-2; no firm D call. Trimming took 0 bases from V and 8 from J, leaving 5 bases between them. The germline CDR1 and CDR2 sequences are SGHNT and YYREEE (reference sequence). The CDR3 spans 11 residues. The variable domain in full, with the rest retrieved from reference TRBV5-4 and TRBJ1-2, is ETGVTQSPTHLIKTRGQQVTLRCSSQSGHNTVSWYQQALGQGPQFIFQYYREEENGRGNFPPRFSGLQFPNYSSELNVNALELDDSALYLCASSLDVGYTFGSGTRLTVV.

The rearrangement links TRBV19 to TRBJ2-1; D gene unclear. V was clipped by 7 bases and J by 7 bases, with 11 bases between them. From germline, CDR1 is LNHDA and CDR2 SQIVND (reference sequence). The CDR3 runs 12 residues. The CDR3 bases are TGTGCCAGTATGGCTTATTCTAATGAGCAGTTCTTC. Protein: CASMAYSNEQFF.

The rearrangement uses TRBV29-1 and TRBJ2-1; tentatively, D is TRBD1 (6 bases). Germline loops: CDR1 SQVTM, CDR2 ANQGSEA. Trimming took 4 bases from V and 3 from J, leaving 10 bases between them. CDR3 length: 13 amino acids. The DNA of the CDR3 is TGCAGCGTTGGTGGGGGACACTACAATGAGCAGTTCTTC. This codes for CSVGGGHYNEQFF.

The chain uses TRBV5-5 and TRBJ1-4, with D unresolved. Trimming took 2 bases from V and 8 from J, leaving 13 bases between them. Germline assignment: CDR1 SGHKS and CDR2 YYEKEE (reference sequence). The CDR3 totals 14 residues. CDR3 in amino acids: CASSLEAGDEKLFF. CDR3 DNA: TGTGCCAGCAGCTTAGAGGCGGGAGACGAAAAACTGTTTTTT.

The genes are TRBV7-2 and TRBJ2-3, with a possible D match to TRBD2 (6 bases). The V end lost 1 base, the J end lost 2 bases, and 13 bases lay between the germline ends. Germline CDR1 reads SGHTA; CDR2 reads FQGNSA. This CDR3 comprises 16 residues. The CDR3 DNA reads TGTGCCAGCAGCTTAGGAGGAGGGCGGGACACAGATACGCAGTATTTT. It translates to CASSLGGGRDTDTQYF.

As for this clone: Likely a read error: the CDR3 ends without its conserved phenylalanine or tryptophan. The DNA is left out, because the CDR3 cannot be placed on it with certainty; the CDR3 is given as TCRdb lists it. The J gene is TRBJ1-4, the V gene TRBV4-2; the table's D call, TRBD1, has no DNA check behind it. The CDR3 has 13 residues if both end residues are counted. CDR1 is LGHNA, CDR2 YNFKEQ, per germline. The CDR3 sequence: CASSQDRAGRSFL.

This sequence joins TRBV5-6 and TRBJ1-1; D ambiguous. V lost 4 bases to trimming and J lost 3 bases, with 10 bases between them. Germline-derived CDR1 and CDR2 are SGHDT and YYEEEE. The CDR3 totals 13 residues. CDR3 bases: TGTGCCAGCAGCACAACGATTCACACTGAAGCTTTCTTT. Translated, it gives CASSTTIHTEAFF.

The V call is TRBV9, the J call TRBJ2-2, with TRBD2 matching 12 bases. There are 16 residues in the CDR3. From germline, CDR1 is SGDLS and CDR2 YYNGEE. The junction had 8 bases not matched to a gene; V was cut back by 4 bases and J by 7 bases. The CDR3 loop reads CASSQRLAGALGELFF. The DNA for the CDR3 is TGTGCCAGCAGCCAGAGACTAGCGGGAGCGCTCGGGGAGCTGTTTTTT.

The rearrangement uses TRBV9 and TRBJ2-2, with 9 bases lining up with TRBD1. V dropped 0 bases and J dropped 5; count of bases not matched to a gene: 8. This CDR3 spans 17 amino acids. CDR1 SGDLS and CDR2 YYNGEE come from the germline V gene. The CDR3 DNA reads TGTGCCAGCAGCGTAGCCGGGACAGGGATAGTAACCGGGGAGCTGTTTTTT. Its protein product is CASSVAGTGIVTGELFF.

CDR3 DNA: TGTGCCAGCAACGGGAGGGGGTCCTTCTATGGCTACACCTTC. Translated: CASNGRGSFYGYTF. The chain is built from TRBV6-5 and TRBJ1-2; D perhaps matches TRBD1 (6 bases). This CDR3 is built from 14 residues. Germline V gene sequence: CDR1 MNHEY, CDR2 SVGAGI. V dropped 7 bases and J dropped 4 bases, with 16 bases sitting between them.

The chain uses TRBV6-2 or TRBV6-3 and TRBJ2-5; 9 positions match TRBD2. V lost 7 bases, J lost 5 bases, and 14 bases stayed unmatched. The CDR3 runs 16 residues. Per the germline V gene, CDR1 is MNHEY and CDR2 is SVGEGT. CDR3 DNA: TGTGCCAGCAACCCTCGTTTAGCGGGAGAACGGGAGACCCAGTACTTC. Translation: CASNPRLAGERETQYF.

The rearrangement links TRBV6-4 to TRBJ2-2, with D unresolved. Trimming shortened V by 0 bases and J by 4 bases, and 3 bases separated the two germline ends. The CDR3 sequence is 13 residues long. The V gene's germline CDR1 is MRHNA and CDR2 SNTAGT. The CDR3 here is CASSDSSTGELFF. CDR3 nucleotides: TGTGCCAGCAGTGACTCGAGCACCGGGGAGCTGTTTTTT.

The rearrangement uses TRBV28 and TRBJ1-5; TRBD1 aligns across 7 bases. Trimming removed 2 bases from V and 2 bases from J; junction bases left unmatched: 3. Germline values: CDR1 MDHEN, CDR2 SYDVKM. The CDR3 length is 15 residues. CDR3 coding DNA: TGTGCCAGCAGTTTAGGAGGGGGCCGCAATCAGCCCCAGCATTTT. Protein sequence: CASSLGGGRNQPQHF.

The V and J genes are TRBV4-2 and TRBJ2-3; 13 nucleotides line up with TRBD2. The length of the CDR3 is 19 residues. CDR1 and CDR2 (germline): LGHNA, YNFKEQ. The V and J ends lost 1 base and 2 bases, in that order; junction bases with no gene match: 9. Here the CDR3 reads CASSQGTSGRTAFTDTQYF. CDR3 bases: TGTGCCAGCAGCCAAGGGACTAGCGGGAGAACTGCATTCACAGATACGCAGTATTTT.

This clone was recorded at least ten times. The J gene is TRBJ1-1, the V gene TRBV4-3, with TRBD1 identical over 7 bases. Losses at the gene ends were 0 bases for V and 3 bases for J; bases not matched to a gene: 16. This CDR3 is built from 19 residues. Germline loops: CDR1 LGHNA, CDR2 YSLEER. The DNA of the CDR3 is TGCGCCAGCAGCCAAGATTTTGGACAGGACGCGCTCTTGGACACTGAAGCTTTCTTT. Translated, it gives CASSQDFGQDALLDTEAFF.

The V call is TRBV5-1, the J call TRBJ2-6; a weak D match, TRBD1 (6 bases). V lost 7 bases, J lost 1 base, and 15 bases lay in between. CDR1 SGHRS and CDR2 YFSETQ come from the germline V gene. The CDR3 has 16 residues. Written as DNA, the CDR3 is TGCGCCAGCTCATGGGGGCCCTTATCTGGGGCCAACGTCCTGACTTTC. This translates into CASSWGPLSGANVLTF.

This rearrangement joins TRBV19 to TRBJ2-7, with a weak D call TRBD2 (5 bases). This CDR3 is built from 16 residues. The V and J ends lost 1 base and 2 bases respectively, with 15 bases between them. Germline lookup yields CDR1 LNHDA and CDR2 SQIVND (reference sequence). This CDR3 reads CASSIGRRLTTYEQYF. CDR3 coding DNA: TGTGCCAGTAGTATAGGACGGAGGCTAACTACCTACGAGCAGTACTTC.

CDR3 amino acids: CASSHIIAGSTQYF. CDR3 nucleotide sequence: TGTGCCAGCAGCCATATCATTGCGGGCAGTACCCAGTACTTC. This chain connects TRBV3-1 (or the pseudogene TRBV3-2) to TRBJ2-5; perhaps TRBD2 as D (5 bases). Trimming left V 3 bases short and J 8 bases short, with 16 bases between. Germline loops: CDR1 LGHDT, CDR2 YNNKEL (reference sequence). The CDR3 consists of 14 residues.